The 28 T cell receptor beta chains reported below all come from one sample, sequenced in a study of T cells in Graves' hyperthyroidism and ophthalmopathy. RNA transcripts were the template for amplifying TCR beta CDR3 regions. In the first-round RT-PCR of the TCR CDR3, the HTBI primer set was used. Each CDR3 protein gets one entry after TCRdb re-called the multiplex PCR reads with MiXCR. This sample has a few hundred thousand distinct CDR3 sequences; 13% to 15% occur once, and the top ten carry 17%. The sample was blood. These receptors were taken from a young woman with Graves' hyperthyroidism.

This clonotype was counted ten times or more. This sequence joins TRBV11-2 and TRBJ2-2; D perhaps matches TRBD2 (6 bases). The CDR3 length is 16 residues. Germline CDR1 is SGHAT and CDR2 is FQNNGV. Trimming stripped 5 bases from V and 5 bases from J, with 18 bases between. CDR3 coding DNA: TGTGCCAGCAGCCAAAGGTCGGGGGTCTCGACCGGGGAGCTGTTTTTT. It specifies CASSQRSGVSTGELFF.

As concerns this clonotype: Given the absence of the conserved phenylalanine or tryptophan at the CDR3 end, a read error is likely. The V call is TRBV9, the J call TRBJ1-2; D is undetermined. The CDR3 is 15 amino acids. Trimming left V 2 bases short and J 4 bases short, with 15 bases between. Germline V gene data show CDR1 as SGDLS and CDR2 as YYNGEE. The CDR3 is CASSVGGAAGYGYTV. In DNA form, the CDR3 reads TGTGCCAGCAGCGTCGGCGGAGCTGCGGGCTATGGCTACACCGTC.

This clonotype showed up many times. The chain combines TRBV20-1 with TRBJ2-2, with TRBD2 matching over 9 bases. The CDR3 has 15 amino acids. The V segment lost 1 base and the J segment 6 bases; nucleotides outside the gene matches: 6. The germline CDR1 and CDR2 sequences are DFQATT and SNEGSKA (reference sequence). CDR3 coding DNA: TGCAGTGCTAGAGGGGCCAGCGGGAGGCCCGGGGAGCTGTTTTTT. It encodes CSARGASGRPGELFF.

This clonotype was seen a few times. V usage is TRBV9 and J usage is TRBJ1-3; D is uncertain. CDR1 and CDR2 (germline): SGDLS, YYNGEE. The CDR3 consists of 15 residues. V lost 0 bases and J 4 bases, leaving 11 bases between the germline ends. The CDR3 region has the DNA TGTGCCAGCAGCGTAGCTTCCAACCTCGGAAACACCATATATTTT. Protein: CASSVASNLGNTIYF. Supplemented by reference TRBV9 and TRBJ1-3, the full variable domain reads DSGVTQTPKHLITATGQRVTLRCSPRSGDLSVYWYQQSLDQGLQFLIQYYNGEERAKGNILERFSAQQFPDLHSELNLSSLELGDSALYFCASSVASNLGNTIYFGEGSWLTVV.

This chain connects TRBV11-3 to TRBJ2-5; D is perhaps TRBD2 (5 bases). There are 17 residues in the CDR3. Germline values: CDR1 SGHNT, CDR2 YENEEA. The V end was cut by 1 base, the J end by 3 bases, with 18 bases between. CDR3 nucleotide sequence: TGTGCCAGCAGCTTAGGAGCGCTTGGGGAGAGGGAAGAGACCCAGTACTTC. Translated: CASSLGALGEREETQYF.

The chain employs TRBV5-1 and TRBJ1-4; unclear D gene. This CDR3 has 15 residues. Trimming took off 0 bases at V and 9 bases at J, with 15 bases between the two ends. Germline CDR1 and CDR2: SGHRS and YFSETQ. Written as DNA, the CDR3 is TGCGCCAGCAGCTTGGAGCCAGGCCAGACCCAAAAACTGTTTTTT. Protein sequence: CASSLEPGQTQKLFF.

This clonotype was seen many times. The rearrangement joins TRBV3-1 to TRBJ2-7; 9 bases map to TRBD1. This CDR3 region has 14 residues. Trimming removed 3 bases from V and 4 bases from J; junction bases left unmatched: 4. Germline assignment: CDR1 LGHDT and CDR2 YNNKEL (reference sequence). CDR3 bases: TGTGCCAGCAGCCACTATGACAGGGGGTACGAGCAGTACTTC. Translating it yields CASSHYDRGYEQYF.

There are many counts of this clonotype. V usage is TRBV12-3 or TRBV12-4 and J usage is TRBJ1-2; 7 nucleotides match TRBD1. This CDR3 has 13 amino acids. With 6 bases clipped from V and 6 bases from J, the junction kept 7 bases outside the gene matches. The CDR3 is CASSFAQGHGYTF. CDR3 DNA sequence: TGTGCCAGCAGCTTCGCACAGGGGCATGGCTACACCTTC.

This clonotype was seen ten or more times. J is TRBJ1-1 and V is TRBV6-1; D remains unclear. The CDR3 covers 15 residues. Germline CDR1 and CDR2: MNHNS and SASEGT. V was trimmed by 10 bases and J by 1 base, leaving 19 bases between them. The chain's CDR3 is CATSPHPVTNTEAFF. CDR3 DNA: TGTGCCACCTCCCCCCACCCAGTCACGAACACTGAAGCTTTCTTT.

The V and J genes are TRBV5-1 and TRBJ1-6; D is undetermined. Germline CDR1 SGHRS, CDR2 YFSETQ. The ends were cut back, 0 bases at V and 5 bases at J, with 9 bases in the middle. The CDR3 covers 15 residues. The CDR3 region is CASSLGWGNNSPLHF. Here the CDR3 DNA reads TGCGCCAGCAGCTTGGGGTGGGGAAATAATTCACCCCTCCACTTT.

The chain couples TRBV7-9 to TRBJ1-1; D call uncertain. The CDR3 length is 13 residues. CDR1 is SEHNR and CDR2 is FQNEAQ in the germline V gene (reference sequence). V was cut by 1 base and J by 7 bases, with 10 bases left in between. The CDR3 DNA reads TGTGCCAGCAGCTTAGACTTGAGGGATGAAGCTTTCTTT. Protein product: CASSLDLRDEAFF.

This clonotype came up a few times. The chain uses TRBV9 and TRBJ2-2, with 7 bases identical to TRBD2. This CDR3 comprises 13 residues. CDR1 is SGDLS, CDR2 YYNGEE, per germline. V trimming: 7 bases; J trimming: 1 base; junction bases outside the gene matches: 1. This CDR3 reads CASREENTGELFF. In DNA, the CDR3 is TGTGCCAGCCGGGAGGAGAACACCGGGGAGCTGTTTTTT.

This clonotype was detected many times. J is TRBJ2-7 and V is TRBV11-2; D tentatively fits TRBD1 or TRBD2 (5 bases each). V was cut by 2 bases and J by 7 bases, with 18 bases left in between. CDR1 and CDR2 (germline): SGHAT, FQNNGV. The CDR3 is 15 residues long. CDR3: CASSLPPPGPGEQYV. DNA of the CDR3: TGTGCCAGCAGCTTACCCCCCCCGGGGCCGGGGGAGCAGTACGTC.

This clonotype showed up many times. The chain links TRBV7-2 to TRBJ1-2; perhaps TRBD1 as D (6 bases). The germline V gene encodes CDR1 SGHTA and CDR2 FQGNSA. This CDR3 is 13 amino acids long. V dropped 4 bases and J dropped 4 bases, with 10 bases sitting between them. CDR3 residues: CASSYDRIYGYTF. CDR3 nucleotide sequence: TGTGCCAGCAGCTATGACAGGATCTATGGCTACACCTTC.

In this sample, this clonotype turned up a few times. The chain uses TRBV19 and TRBJ2-2; D not resolved. Germline V gene sequence: CDR1 LNHDA, CDR2 SQIVND (reference sequence). The CDR3 runs to 14 residues. Trimming removed 3 bases from V and 4 bases from J, with 9 bases in between. Written as DNA, the CDR3 is TGTGCCAGTAGTATTGGACCAGCCACCGGGGAGCTGTTTTTT. It is translated as CASSIGPATGELFF. The variable domain in full, with the rest retrieved from reference TRBV19 and TRBJ2-2, is DGGITQSPKYLFRKEGQNVTLSCEQNLNHDAMYWYRQDPGQGLRLIYYSQIVNDFQKGDIAEGYSVSREKKESFPLTVTSAQKNPTAFYLCASSIGPATGELFFGEGSRLTVL.

This clonotype has ten or more counts. The chain is built from TRBV11-2 and TRBJ1-2, with D possibly being TRBD1 (5 bases). Trimming stripped 5 bases from V and 5 bases from J, with 12 bases between. Germline V gives CDR1 SGHAT, CDR2 FQNNGV. The CDR3 consists of 13 residues. CDR3 amino acids: CASSAGGTYGYTF. The CDR3 region has the DNA TGTGCCAGCAGCGCGGGAGGGACTTATGGCTACACCTTC.

This clonotype was found many times. This chain uses TRBV6-1 with TRBJ2-4; D ambiguous. Between the trimmed V and J ends, which lost 8 bases and 0 bases, there was a span of 17 bases. CDR3 size: 16 residues. In germline, CDR1 is MNHNS, CDR2 SASEGT. CDR3 protein: CASFGPYLTAKNIQYF. DNA of the CDR3: TGTGCCAGCTTCGGCCCCTACCTAACAGCCAAAAACATTCAGTACTTC.

This clonotype was counted ten times or more. This chain connects TRBV30 to TRBJ2-7, with 10 bases fitting TRBD2. After removal of 0 bases from V and 5 bases from J, the junction contained 7 bases not matched to a gene. This CDR3 contains 15 residues. CDR1 and CDR2 (germline): GTSNPN, SVGIG (reference sequence). CDR3 in amino acids: CAWSVGSGRRDEQYF. In DNA, the CDR3 is TGTGCCTGGAGTGTTGGTAGCGGGAGGCGGGACGAGCAGTACTTC.

This clonotype turned up a few times. The chain recombines TRBV10-3 with TRBJ1-5; TRBD1 agrees at 7 bases. The V and J ends lost 6 bases and 5 bases, in that order; junction bases with no gene match: 4. Germline V gene sequence: CDR1 ENHRY, CDR2 SYGVKD. The CDR3 consists of 13 residues. In nucleotides, the CDR3 is TGTGCCATCAGGACAGGGCCCCATCAGCCCCAGCATTTT. Translating gives CAIRTGPHQPQHF.

This clonotype was detected only a few times. The chain combines TRBV4-1 with TRBJ2-5; no reliable D call. In germline, CDR1 is MGHRA, CDR2 YSYEKL. The CDR3 contains 13 residues. V was pared by 2 bases and J by 2 bases, with 6 bases between. The CDR3 DNA reads TGCGCCAGCAGCCAACTGATTCAAGAGACCCAGTACTTC. Translated: CASSQLIQETQYF.

V and J are TRBV20-1 and TRBJ2-5; TRBD2 agrees at 9 bases. The CDR3 contains 15 residues. V trimming: 5 bases; J trimming: 4 bases; junction bases outside the gene matches: 11. Germline CDR1 and CDR2: DFQATT and SNEGSKA (reference sequence). Here the CDR3 reads CSAPVAGGPPETQYF. DNA of the CDR3: TGCAGTGCTCCGGTTGCGGGAGGGCCCCCAGAGACCCAGTACTTC.

This clonotype was detected many times. J is TRBJ2-5 and V is TRBV30; D unclear. Per the germline V gene, CDR1 is GTSNPN and CDR2 is SVGIG (reference sequence). The CDR3 has 14 residues. V lost 5 bases, J lost 0 bases, and 13 bases lay in between. The CDR3 DNA reads TGTGCCTGGGAGAGAAAACGGAACCAAGAGACCCAGTACTTC. Encoded protein: CAWERKRNQETQYF.

This clonotype appeared many times. The chain links TRBV6-2 or TRBV6-3 to TRBJ2-4; D perhaps matches TRBD1 (6 bases). CDR1 and CDR2 from the germline V gene are MNHEY and SVGEGT. The CDR3 extends over 16 amino acids. The germline V and J ends were trimmed by 1 base and 0 bases, with 10 bases remaining between them. For the CDR3, the DNA is TGTGCCAGCAGTTACTTCCAGGGGCCAGCCAAAAACATTCAGTACTTC. It encodes CASSYFQGPAKNIQYF.

This clonotype has a count of ten or more. The chain recombines TRBV7-2 with TRBJ2-1, with D hard to call. The ends were cut back, 1 base at V and 5 bases at J, with 6 bases in the middle. This CDR3 region has 13 residues. The germline V gene has CDR1 SGHTA and CDR2 FQGNSA. The CDR3 here is CASSLDRNNEQFF. In DNA form, the CDR3 reads TGTGCCAGCAGCTTAGACCGAAACAATGAGCAGTTCTTC.

This clonotype has more than one count but fewer than ten. The gene calls are TRBV27 and TRBJ2-6, with D uncertain. V was shortened by 8 bases and J by 0 bases, with 8 bases between the two germline ends. The CDR3 has 14 residues. CDR1 is MNHEY, CDR2 SMNVEV, per germline (reference sequence). This CDR3 is CASGPISGANVLTF. The CDR3, as DNA: TGTGCCAGCGGGCCCATCTCTGGGGCCAACGTCCTGACTTTC.

This chain connects TRBV18 to TRBJ1-1; TRBD1 matches at 8 bases. Germline V gene lookup returns CDR1 KGHSH and CDR2 LQKENI. The CDR3 has 16 residues. V was pared by 5 bases and J by 10 bases, with 18 bases of the junction left unmatched. CDR3 in amino acids: CASSRGQDNSPFVAFF. The CDR3 nucleotides are TGTGCCAGCTCAAGGGGACAGGATAACTCTCCGTTCGTAGCTTTCTTT. The full variable domain, rest sourced from reference TRBV18 and TRBJ1-1, is NAGVMQNPRHLVRRRGQEARLRCSPMKGHSHVYWYRQLPEEGLKFMVYLQKENIIDESGMPKERFSAEFPKEGPSILRIQQVVRGDSAAYFCASSRGQDNSPFVAFFGQGTRLTVV.

The rearrangement uses TRBV12-3 or TRBV12-4 and TRBJ2-2; 16 bases map to TRBD2. V lost 5 bases and J lost 4; bases outside the gene matches: 10. There are 19 residues in the CDR3. CDR3 sequence (DNA): TGTGCCAGCAGTGCCCCGGGACTAGCGGGAGGGCCGGCCACCGGGGAGCTGTTTTTT. This translates into CASSAPGLAGGPATGELFF.

This sequence joins TRBV12-3 or TRBV12-4 and TRBJ2-7, with D unresolved. V lost 2 bases, J lost 4 bases, and 9 bases lay in between. This CDR3 contains 13 residues. CDR3 loop: CASSLYGFYEQYF. CDR3 coding DNA: TGTGCCAGCAGTTTATACGGGTTTTACGAGCAGTACTTC.